This is a list of T cell receptor beta chains from one sample in a study of CD8 T cells in Susac syndrome. TCRdb independently ran MiXCR on the immunoSEQ multiplex PCR reads; one entry per CDR3 protein. This repertoire shows 250,000 to 300,000 distinct CDR3 sequences, approximately 90% found once; its top ten account for around 0.18%. Specimen: CD8+ T cells from PBMCs. The source is a human donor with multiple sclerosis. The conserved cysteine and the conserved F or W are not part of the CDR3 here. The order of the fields is J gene, CDR3 length, V gene, CDR3 protein.

J: TRBJ2-7
length: 12
V: TRBV28
CDR3: ATWGGQLTYEQY

J: TRBJ2-3
length: 18
V: TRBV12-3/TRBV12-4
CDR3: ASSFFAWGAREGATDTQY

J: TRBJ2-5
length: 10
V: TRBV7-2
CDR3: ASSLPLETQY

J: TRBJ2-7
length: 12
V: TRBV4-1
CDR3: ASSPRTSGNEQY

J: TRBJ2-7
length: 11
V: TRBV30
CDR3: AWSVTRGHEQY

J: TRBJ2-6
length: 11
V: TRBV14
CDR3: ASRESGANVLT

J: TRBJ2-1
length: 17
V: TRBV4-1
CDR3: ASSQERGLAGGGFDEQF

J: TRBJ2-5
length: 14
V: TRBV29-1
CDR3: SVINALTGSDETQY

J: TRBJ2-1
length: 13
V: TRBV27
CDR3: ASSLWLADLNEQF

J: TRBJ1-2
length: 12
V: TRBV29-1
CDR3: SVEGQGGNYGYT

J: TRBJ2-1
length: 11
V: TRBV29-1
CDR3: SVTSGGAFEQF

J: TRBJ2-2
length: 11
V: TRBV20-1
CDR3: SASSGLTGELF

J: TRBJ2-7
length: 13
V: TRBV6-2/TRBV6-3
CDR3: ASSYPRVSSYEQY

J: TRBJ2-1
length: 13
V: TRBV20-1
CDR3: SARLLAGVNNEQF

J: TRBJ1-1
length: 11
V: TRBV19
CDR3: ASSYQGYTEAF

J: TRBJ2-5
length: 13
V: TRBV27
CDR3: ASSGGNAGRETQY

J: TRBJ2-1
length: 10
V: TRBV12-3/TRBV12-4
CDR3: ASSLRYNEQF

J: TRBJ2-7
length: 13
V: TRBV7-4
CDR3: ASSLGGELSYEQY

J: TRBJ2-3
length: 12
V: TRBV5-1
CDR3: ASSLVYSTDTQY

J: TRBJ2-1
length: 10
V: TRBV12-3/TRBV12-4
CDR3: ASSLLSGSQF